Following are 32 T cell receptor beta chains from one sample sequenced in a study of T-cell memory formation after mild COVID-19. Each CDR3 protein is one row after TCRdb ran MiXCR on the 5' RACE reads. The table has 300,000 to 400,000 distinct CDR3 sequences, approximately 29% seen once; the top ten hold about 14%. Sequencing used PBMCs or a T cell subset sorted from them (not recorded which). The origin of the receptors is an adult woman who had mild COVID-19 (a few samples of this study predate the infection). Cell type and time point are not known.

This clonotype was picked up a small number of times. The chain employs TRBV11-3 and TRBJ2-5, with 7 bases identical to TRBD1. The CDR3 is made up of 13 amino acids. Germline CDR1 is SGHNT and CDR2 is YENEEA. V lost 7 bases, J lost 5 bases, and 7 bases stayed unmatched. As DNA, the CDR3 is TGTGCCAGCAACTCGAGGGGGCGGGAGACCCAGTACTTC. Its translation is CASNSRGRETQYF. Using reference TRBV11-3 and TRBJ2-5 for the parts outside the CDR3, the full variable domain is EAGVVQSPRYKIIEKKQPVAFWCNPISGHNTLYWYLQNLGQGPELLIRYENEEAVDDSQLPKDRFSAERLKGVDSTLKIQPAELGDSAVYLCASNSRGRETQYFGPGTRLLVL.

The chain links TRBV19 to TRBJ2-1, with 9 bases fitting TRBD1. V dropped 4 bases and J dropped 3; count of bases not matched to a gene: 7. CDR3 length: 16 amino acids. The germline V gene has CDR1 LNHDA and CDR2 SQIVND (reference sequence). The CDR3 coding sequence is TGTGCCAGTAGTAGGGAACAGGGGGCGTACTACAATGAGCAGTTCTTC. It translates to CASSREQGAYYNEQFF.

The rearrangement uses TRBV10-3 and TRBJ2-7; 9 nucleotides agree with TRBD2. This CDR3 contains 14 residues. The germline gives CDR1 ENHRY, CDR2 SYGVKD. The V and J ends lost 4 bases and 4 bases, in that order; junction bases with no gene match: 5. For the CDR3, the DNA is TGTGCCATCAGTGTCGGGACTAGCCAGTACGAGCAGTACTTC. Its translation is CAISVGTSQYEQYF.

The chain is built from TRBV20-1 and TRBJ1-1; weak D call: TRBD1 (5 bases). The CDR3 is 15 residues long. Germline CDR1 is DFQATT and CDR2 is SNEGSKA (reference sequence). Trimming removed 1 base from V and 0 bases from J, with 12 bases in between. The CDR3 loop is CSARVGGWMNTEAFF. CDR3 bases: TGCAGTGCTAGAGTTGGGGGGTGGATGAACACTGAAGCTTTCTTT.

This clonotype was observed a few times. The rearrangement links TRBV24-1 to TRBJ2-3; unclear D gene. This CDR3 has 13 residues. CDR1 is KGHDR and CDR2 is SFDVKD in the germline V gene. V was shortened by 9 bases and J by 0 bases, with 9 bases between the two germline ends. CDR3: CATRGPSTDTQYF. DNA of the CDR3: TGTGCCACCCGTGGACCCAGCACAGATACGCAGTATTTT.

This clonotype showed up just a few times. The chain employs TRBV27 and TRBJ2-7; 11 bases are a match to TRBD1. Germline assignment: CDR1 MNHEY and CDR2 SMNVEV (reference sequence). The CDR3 has 14 amino acids. Trimming cost V 3 bases and J 8 bases; bases outside gene matches: 6. The CDR3 nucleotides read TGTGCCAGCAGTTTTCCGGGACAGGGGGACAAGCAGTACTTC. Its protein product is CASSFPGQGDKQYF.

This clonotype was observed a few times. V and J are TRBV24-1 and TRBJ2-5, with a weak D call TRBD2 (6 bases). Germline V CDR1 and CDR2: KGHDR, SFDVKD. This CDR3 region has 14 residues. V lost 7 bases to trimming and J lost 3 bases, with 14 bases between them. The CDR3 DNA follows: TGTGCCACCAGGGATGCGGGGCTTAAAGAGACCCAGTACTTC. It translates to CATRDAGLKETQYF.

The chain employs TRBV3-1 and TRBJ2-3; 7 bases fit TRBD1. CDR3 size: 16 residues. CDR1 LGHDT and CDR2 YNNKEL come from the germline V gene (reference sequence). J was trimmed by 2 bases and V by 4 bases; bases with no gene match: 9. The CDR3 DNA is TGTGCCAGCAGCCCCGGACAGGCAAGATACACAGATACGCAGTATTTT. Protein: CASSPGQARYTDTQYF.

V usage is TRBV14 and J usage is TRBJ2-2, with unresolved D. V was shortened by 5 bases and J by 5 bases, with 15 bases between the two germline ends. Germline loops: CDR1 SGHDN, CDR2 FVKESK. The CDR3 is made up of 15 amino acids. CDR3 nucleotides: TGTGCCAGCAGCGATTTCAAGGACCAGACCGGGGAGCTGTTTTTT. Amino acids: CASSDFKDQTGELFF.

V and J are TRBV7-9 and TRBJ2-1, with 9 nucleotides matching TRBD1. This CDR3 region has 19 residues. Unmatched junction bases numbered 14, after V lost 3 bases and J lost 2 bases. The germline V gene encodes CDR1 SEHNR and CDR2 FQNEAQ (reference sequence). CDR3 sequence: CASSLGSGTGKGAYNEQFF. CDR3 nucleotides: TGTGCCAGCAGCTTGGGTTCCGGGACAGGGAAAGGCGCCTACAATGAGCAGTTCTTC. Variable domain in full (rest from reference TRBV7-9 and TRBJ2-1): DTGVSQNPRHKITKRGQNVTFRCDPISEHNRLYWYRQTLGQGPEFLTYFQNEAQLEKSRLLSDRFSAERPKGSFSTLEIQRTEQGDSAMYLCASSLGSGTGKGAYNEQFFGPGTRLTVL.

This sequence joins TRBV18 and TRBJ2-6; D tentatively fits TRBD1 or TRBD2 (5 bases each). Germline V gene data show CDR1 as KGHSH and CDR2 as LQKENI. The length of the CDR3 is 16 residues. V was clipped by 6 bases and J by 0 bases, with 12 bases between them. Here the CDR3 DNA reads TGTGCCAGCTCCCGGGACGGTGCCTCTGGGGCCAACGTCCTGACTTTC. This sequence encodes CASSRDGASGANVLTF. Combining the CDR3 with reference TRBV18 and TRBJ2-6 gives the whole variable domain NAGVMQNPRHLVRRRGQEARLRCSPMKGHSHVYWYRQLPEEGLKFMVYLQKENIIDESGMPKERFSAEFPKEGPSILRIQQVVRGDSAAYFCASSRDGASGANVLTFGAGSRLTVL.

J is TRBJ2-5 and V is TRBV10-3; no clear D gene. V was trimmed by 6 bases and J by 3 bases, leaving 11 bases between them. From germline, CDR1 is ENHRY and CDR2 SYGVKD. The CDR3 is 13 amino acids. The CDR3 reads CAISVTLEETQYF. The CDR3 DNA reads TGTGCCATCAGCGTAACCTTAGAAGAGACCCAGTACTTC.

The chain uses TRBV18 and TRBJ2-3, with D perhaps matching TRBD2 (6 bases). V gave up 0 bases and J gave up 0 bases, with 13 bases separating them. Germline V gene data show CDR1 as KGHSH and CDR2 as LQKENI. This CDR3 contains 17 residues. The CDR3 bases are TGTGCCAGCTCACCACCGGGCCGGGACTCTAGCACAGATACGCAGTATTTT. Translation gives CASSPPGRDSSTDTQYF.

This clonotype was observed a handful of times. V usage is TRBV12-3 or TRBV12-4 and J usage is TRBJ2-5; 7 positions agree with TRBD1. The CDR3 has 13 residues. Unmatched junction bases numbered 4, after V lost 4 bases and J lost 5 bases. CDR3 sequence (DNA): TGTGCCAGCAGTTCCTACAGGGGCGAGACCCAGTACTTC. Amino acids: CASSSYRGETQYF.

This chain links TRBV5-4 with TRBJ2-5, with a possible D match to TRBD2 (7 bases). There are 14 residues in the CDR3. V dropped 3 bases and J dropped 4 bases, with 13 bases sitting between them. CDR1 is SGHNT, CDR2 YYREEE, per germline (reference sequence). The CDR3 bases are TGTGCCAGCAGCTCTGGGGGCGGGGGAGAGACCCAGTACTTC. It translates to CASSSGGGGETQYF.

This sequence joins TRBV5-5 and TRBJ2-6; 8 bases are a match to TRBD1. The V gene's germline CDR1 is SGHKS and CDR2 YYEKEE (reference sequence). V gave up 0 bases and J gave up 2 bases; unmatched junction bases: 10. This CDR3 has 19 residues. The CDR3 protein is CASSLVVTGVSTGANVLTF. In DNA, the CDR3 is TGTGCCAGCAGCTTGGTGGTGACAGGGGTCTCCACTGGGGCCAACGTCCTGACTTTC.

V gene TRBV4-2 combines with J gene TRBJ2-3; tentative D call: TRBD2 (7 bases). The CDR3 has 18 amino acids. Trimming took off 2 bases at V and 5 bases at J, with 23 bases between the two ends. The germline CDR1 and CDR2 sequences are LGHNA and YNFKEQ. The CDR3: CASSQIRFGGQERDTQYF. The CDR3 region has the DNA TGTGCCAGCAGCCAAATCAGGTTCGGGGGGCAAGAACGAGATACGCAGTATTTT.

The sample holds one count of this clonotype. The rearrangement uses TRBV7-9 and TRBJ1-2, with TRBD1 as a possible D gene (5 bases). The CDR3 is 14 residues long. Trimming pared 5 bases from V and 4 bases from J, leaving 14 bases between. CDR1 SEHNR and CDR2 FQNEAQ come from the germline V gene (reference sequence). CDR3 loop: CASSTLPGGYGYTF. The CDR3 coding sequence is TGTGCCAGCAGCACACTCCCGGGGGGCTATGGCTACACCTTC.

In this sample, this clonotype turned up a few times. The rearrangement joins TRBV30 to TRBJ2-5, with D possibly matching TRBD2 (6 bases). This CDR3 contains 15 residues. Deletions cut 0 bases from V and 1 base from J, with 12 bases between. Per the germline V gene, CDR1 is GTSNPN and CDR2 is SVGIG (reference sequence). This CDR3 is CAWSVHLGGQETQYF. CDR3 DNA sequence: TGTGCCTGGAGTGTACATTTGGGGGGCCAAGAGACCCAGTACTTC.

This clonotype was counted only a few times. This chain connects TRBV24-1 to TRBJ2-2; D remains unclear. Germline CDR1 reads KGHDR; CDR2 reads SFDVKD. The CDR3 is 13 residues long. The V end was cut by 9 bases, the J end by 6 bases, with 13 bases between. CDR3 in DNA: TGTGCCACCGGATCCCGTTTAGCCGGGGAGCTGTTTTTT. It yields the protein CATGSRLAGELFF.

The chain links TRBV19 to TRBJ2-1, with 10 nucleotides matching TRBD2. The CDR3 is 15 residues long. Per germline, CDR1 LNHDA and CDR2 SQIVND (reference sequence). J gave up 6 bases and V 5 bases, and 7 bases lay outside the gene matches. Here the CDR3 DNA reads TGTGCCAGTAGTTTTTTAGCGGGGGGAATCAATGAGCAGTTCTTC. This sequence encodes CASSFLAGGINEQFF.

The chain is built from TRBV24-1 and TRBJ2-7; 8 nucleotides align to TRBD1. The V gene's germline CDR1 is KGHDR and CDR2 SFDVKD. The CDR3 has 13 amino acids. The V and J ends lost 2 bases and 5 bases, in that order; junction bases with no gene match: 1. The chain's CDR3 is CATSDSQGDEQYF. DNA of the CDR3: TGTGCCACCAGTGATTCACAGGGGGACGAGCAGTACTTC.

The chain employs TRBV29-1 and TRBJ2-7, with D maybe TRBD2 (5 bases). Deletions cut 4 bases from V and 6 bases from J, with 16 bases between. There are 13 residues in the CDR3. Germline loops: CDR1 SQVTM, CDR2 ANQGSEA. The CDR3 sequence: CSVAEPIRGEQYF. The DNA for the CDR3 is TGCAGCGTTGCTGAACCCATCCGGGGCGAGCAGTACTTC.

V and J are TRBV10-3 and TRBJ2-5; D unresolved. The germline CDR1 and CDR2 sequences are ENHRY and SYGVKD. V gave up 6 bases and J gave up 2 bases, with 4 bases separating them. This CDR3 has 11 residues. CDR3 protein: CAIREQETQYF. In nucleotides, the CDR3 is TGTGCCATCAGGGAACAAGAGACCCAGTACTTC.

The gene calls are TRBV6-6 and TRBJ2-1; a possible D gene is TRBD2 (6 bases). The V end lost 2 bases, the J end lost 0 bases, and 14 bases lay between the germline ends. This CDR3 is built from 17 residues. Germline-derived CDR1 and CDR2 are MNHNY and SVGAGI (reference sequence). CDR3 protein: CASSYVLGGPSYNEQFF. The DNA of the CDR3 is TGTGCCAGCAGTTACGTGTTGGGAGGACCCTCCTACAATGAGCAGTTCTTC.

This clonotype was found many times. V is TRBV5-1 and J is TRBJ2-7, with 7 bases that match TRBD1. This CDR3 has 14 amino acids. Unmatched junction bases numbered 3, after V lost 3 bases and J lost 0 bases. Germline V gene lookup returns CDR1 SGHRS and CDR2 YFSETQ. The CDR3 DNA reads TGCGCCAGCAGCTACGACAGGGCCTCCTACGAGCAGTACTTC. Translated, it gives CASSYDRASYEQYF. The whole variable domain, remainder taken from reference TRBV5-1 and TRBJ2-7, is KAGVTQTPRYLIKTRGQQVTLSCSPISGHRSVSWYQQTPGQGLQFLFEYFSETQRNKGNFPGRFSGRQFSNSRSEMNVSTLELGDSALYLCASSYDRASYEQYFGPGTRLTVT.

The gene calls are TRBV4-3 and TRBJ2-7; 10 bases map to TRBD2. Germline V CDR1 and CDR2: LGHNA, YSLEER. V trimming: 1 base; J trimming: 3 bases; junction bases outside the gene matches: 3. The CDR3 is 15 residues long. The CDR3 sequence is CASSQVEREGYEQYF. The CDR3 DNA is TGCGCCAGCAGCCAAGTTGAGCGGGAGGGCTACGAGCAGTACTTC.

This clonotype was observed once. This chain joins TRBV12-5 and TRBJ1-1; D ambiguous. The CDR3 runs 14 residues. V was shortened by 1 base and J by 0 bases, with 6 bases between the two germline ends. Germline-derived CDR1 and CDR2 are LGHNT and FRNRAP. The CDR3 DNA reads as TGTGCTAGTGGTTTGGAGTACCTGAACACTGAAGCTTTCTTT. Residues: CASGLEYLNTEAFF.

This clonotype was counted only a few times. The V call is TRBV9, the J call TRBJ2-5; 7 nucleotides align to TRBD2. The CDR3 runs 14 residues. CDR1 is SGDLS and CDR2 is YYNGEE in the germline V gene. The trim removed 0 bases at V and 5 bases at J, leaving 4 bases unmatched. The CDR3 sequence is CASSVGQGGETQYF. The DNA for the CDR3 is TGTGCCAGCAGCGTAGGCCAGGGAGGGGAGACCCAGTACTTC.

The rearrangement joins TRBV11-2 to TRBJ1-2; D is undetermined. Trimming took 4 bases from V and 8 from J, leaving 14 bases between them. Germline CDR1 SGHAT, CDR2 FQNNGV. The CDR3 runs 13 residues. CDR3: CASSSYTTGGYTF. The CDR3 nucleotides are TGTGCCAGCAGCTCCTACACTACCGGGGGCTACACCTTC.

In this sample, this clonotype turned up a few times. The conserved phenylalanine or tryptophan is not found at the CDR3 terminus, so this likely reflects a read error. CDR3 bases: TGTGCCAGCAGCCAAGTTACAGGGGCTGGAGTGAACACTGAAGCTTTCCTT. Translating gives CASSQVTGAGVNTEAFL. V and J are TRBV4-2 and TRBJ1-1; 7 nucleotides agree with TRBD1. CDR3 length: 17 amino acids. V dropped 1 base and J dropped 0; count of bases not matched to a gene: 8. Germline V gives CDR1 LGHNA, CDR2 YNFKEQ.

A few counts support this clonotype. This chain joins TRBV20-1 and TRBJ2-3; weak D call: TRBD2 (6 bases). V was pared by 5 bases and J by 0 bases, with 9 bases between. Germline lookup yields CDR1 DFQATT and CDR2 SNEGSKA (reference sequence). The CDR3 has 13 amino acids. The CDR3 here is CSAPRGSTDTQYF. CDR3 coding DNA: TGCAGTGCTCCCCGGGGGAGCACAGATACGCAGTATTTT.